This entry concerns a single T cell receptor (beta chain). The antigen remains unidentified. This sample includes further DNA sequences coding for the same CDR3. V lost 0 bases and J lost 0, with 5 bases in between. The CDR3 runs to 13 residues. CDR1 and CDR2 (germline): GTSNPN, SVGIG (reference sequence). This sample was included in a study of PD-L1 blockade in urothelial cancer. Study details: Bladder-origin urothelial cancer in males described twenty-five of the 29 patients. Researchers looked at the blood 3 weeks (second dose) and 6 weeks after treatment began. Blood samples had a median of 141,255 T cells. Study findings and constraints: Sub-median blood TCR clonality before treatment predicted longer survival.

The protocol was immunoSEQ multiplex PCR, while the TCRdb copy is restricted to in-frame clones and leaves out a portion. This table has 50,000 or so clones, about 72% appearing once. V gene TRBV30 combines with J gene TRBJ1-1; D is unclear. Material: PBMCs, obtained around atezolizumab (anti-PD-L1) treatment. This clonotype was sampled from a man between 65 and 85 years old with urothelial cancer. The CDR3 coding sequence is TGTGCCTGGAGTGTCGGGGTGAACACTGAAGCTTTCTTT. Its translation: CAWSVGVNTEAFF.